This T cell receptor beta chain was obtained from a study of T-cell reconstitution after alpha-beta-depleted transplantation in children. The V segment lost 6 bases and the J segment 5 bases; nucleotides outside the gene matches: 11. This CDR3 region has 14 residues. Germline V gene sequence: CDR1 DFQATT, CDR2 SNEGSKA (reference sequence). This sample's TCRbeta library carried unique molecular identifier barcodes. TCRdb redid the calling of the PCR reads with MiXCR, one entry per CDR3 protein. The table lists some 550,000 distinct CDR3 sequences, 18% of them singletons, with approximately 3% in the top ten. A few counts support this clonotype.

The TCR originated in a human donor who donated a stem cell graft to a child with acute lymphoblastic leukemia. V usage is TRBV20-1 and J usage is TRBJ1-1, with TRBD1 matching 8 bases. The sequences come from PBMCs from the stem cell graft donor, collected from the stem cell graft. The CDR3 spells CSATIRGLGTEAFF. The CDR3 DNA sequence: TGCAGTGCCACAATCAGGGGGCTTGGAACTGAAGCTTTCTTT.